What follows are 2 T cell receptor beta chains derived from one specimen sequenced in a study of shared clonotypes between healthy human individuals (dated by TCRdb to 2018 to 2020). The protocol used for the library was the immunoSEQ multiplex PCR assay. The table comes from immuneACCESS by way of TCRdb, which keeps in-frame sequences with V and J called. Part of the clones is missing from these tables; in studies checked, under half for an unresolved V gene and the rest for unknown reasons. This sample holds under 600,000 clones; less than 98% were observed only once. The top ten clonotypes cover around 0.058% of the sample. The sequencing sample was made of naive CD4+ T cells sorted from blood. Explained via the paper, the cell subset or site label denotes: CD45RA+ positively selected. The receptors stem from a woman aged 25 to 39 in good health.

The chain recombines TRBV19 with TRBJ2-1; TRBD2 aligns across 12 bases. CDR1 and CDR2 from the germline V gene are LNHDA and SQIVND (reference sequence). With 3 bases clipped from V and 8 bases from J, the junction kept 5 bases outside the gene matches. The length of the CDR3 is 15 residues. The CDR3: CASSMTSGSLDEQFF. The CDR3 DNA reads TGTGCCAGTAGTATGACTAGCGGGAGTTTAGATGAGCAGTTCTTC.

This clone was recorded once. V is TRBV4-2 and J is TRBJ2-7; D assignment may be TRBD1 or TRBD2 (5 bases each). CDR3 length: 16 amino acids. V shed 0 bases and J shed 2 bases, with 14 bases lying between them. Germline values: CDR1 LGHNA, CDR2 YNFKEQ. CDR3 loop: CASSQEVGTQTYEQYF. Here the CDR3 DNA reads TGTGCCAGCAGCCAAGAGGTCGGGACGCAGACCTACGAGCAGTACTTC.